The next 5 T cell receptor beta chains were all read from a single sample in a study of CXCR3-negative and CXCR3-positive naive CD8 T cells. Study-level points and caveats: CXCR3-positive naive cells had more hydrophobic TRB CDR3s than CXCR3-negative naive cells.

These receptors are not linked to any known antigen. The authors made the TRB cDNA libraries by 5' RACE using UMI labels. TCRdb reprocessed the 5' RACE reads and stores each CDR3 protein as one record, lacking DNA. This listing includes around 140,000 distinct CDR3 sequences. The sequencing input was naive CXCR3+ CD8+ T cells from blood. Subset denoted: CD45RO-CCR7+CD27+CD95- naive CD8+ T cells expressing CXCR3 (TNR3+). The receptors were sampled from a human donor in good health. Some clones in this sample may be carry-over from other donors' samples.

The gene calls are TRBV28 and TRBJ2-7; the TCRdb call, TRBD2, lacks DNA for checking. The CDR3 covers 15 residues. The germline V gene has CDR1 MDHEN and CDR2 SYDVKM. CDR3 sequence reads: CASSLSAGISYEQYF.

This chain uses TRBV20-1 with TRBJ2-1. Germline V gene lookup returns CDR1 DFQATT and CDR2 SNEGSKA (reference sequence). This CDR3 comprises 13 residues. The CDR3 reads CSAVGANYNEQFF.

The chain links TRBV9 to TRBJ2-1; the TCRdb call, TRBD2, lacks DNA for checking. Germline CDR1 and CDR2: SGDLS and YYNGEE. This CDR3 contains 16 residues. The CDR3 reads CASSVVGGGTRDEQFF.

The CDR3 sequence: CASSPRLAGGVLGSYEQYF. This sequence joins TRBV13 and TRBJ2-7; TCRdb's D gene call, TRBD2, goes unchecked for lack of DNA. CDR3 length: 19 residues. CDR1 and CDR2 (germline): PRHDT, FYEKMQ (reference sequence).

The chain uses TRBV11-2 and TRBJ2-7; the D gene TCRdb calls, TRBD2, cannot be checked with no DNA. There are 14 residues in the CDR3. Per germline, CDR1 SGHAT and CDR2 FQNNGV. This CDR3 reads CASSSRARSDEQYF.